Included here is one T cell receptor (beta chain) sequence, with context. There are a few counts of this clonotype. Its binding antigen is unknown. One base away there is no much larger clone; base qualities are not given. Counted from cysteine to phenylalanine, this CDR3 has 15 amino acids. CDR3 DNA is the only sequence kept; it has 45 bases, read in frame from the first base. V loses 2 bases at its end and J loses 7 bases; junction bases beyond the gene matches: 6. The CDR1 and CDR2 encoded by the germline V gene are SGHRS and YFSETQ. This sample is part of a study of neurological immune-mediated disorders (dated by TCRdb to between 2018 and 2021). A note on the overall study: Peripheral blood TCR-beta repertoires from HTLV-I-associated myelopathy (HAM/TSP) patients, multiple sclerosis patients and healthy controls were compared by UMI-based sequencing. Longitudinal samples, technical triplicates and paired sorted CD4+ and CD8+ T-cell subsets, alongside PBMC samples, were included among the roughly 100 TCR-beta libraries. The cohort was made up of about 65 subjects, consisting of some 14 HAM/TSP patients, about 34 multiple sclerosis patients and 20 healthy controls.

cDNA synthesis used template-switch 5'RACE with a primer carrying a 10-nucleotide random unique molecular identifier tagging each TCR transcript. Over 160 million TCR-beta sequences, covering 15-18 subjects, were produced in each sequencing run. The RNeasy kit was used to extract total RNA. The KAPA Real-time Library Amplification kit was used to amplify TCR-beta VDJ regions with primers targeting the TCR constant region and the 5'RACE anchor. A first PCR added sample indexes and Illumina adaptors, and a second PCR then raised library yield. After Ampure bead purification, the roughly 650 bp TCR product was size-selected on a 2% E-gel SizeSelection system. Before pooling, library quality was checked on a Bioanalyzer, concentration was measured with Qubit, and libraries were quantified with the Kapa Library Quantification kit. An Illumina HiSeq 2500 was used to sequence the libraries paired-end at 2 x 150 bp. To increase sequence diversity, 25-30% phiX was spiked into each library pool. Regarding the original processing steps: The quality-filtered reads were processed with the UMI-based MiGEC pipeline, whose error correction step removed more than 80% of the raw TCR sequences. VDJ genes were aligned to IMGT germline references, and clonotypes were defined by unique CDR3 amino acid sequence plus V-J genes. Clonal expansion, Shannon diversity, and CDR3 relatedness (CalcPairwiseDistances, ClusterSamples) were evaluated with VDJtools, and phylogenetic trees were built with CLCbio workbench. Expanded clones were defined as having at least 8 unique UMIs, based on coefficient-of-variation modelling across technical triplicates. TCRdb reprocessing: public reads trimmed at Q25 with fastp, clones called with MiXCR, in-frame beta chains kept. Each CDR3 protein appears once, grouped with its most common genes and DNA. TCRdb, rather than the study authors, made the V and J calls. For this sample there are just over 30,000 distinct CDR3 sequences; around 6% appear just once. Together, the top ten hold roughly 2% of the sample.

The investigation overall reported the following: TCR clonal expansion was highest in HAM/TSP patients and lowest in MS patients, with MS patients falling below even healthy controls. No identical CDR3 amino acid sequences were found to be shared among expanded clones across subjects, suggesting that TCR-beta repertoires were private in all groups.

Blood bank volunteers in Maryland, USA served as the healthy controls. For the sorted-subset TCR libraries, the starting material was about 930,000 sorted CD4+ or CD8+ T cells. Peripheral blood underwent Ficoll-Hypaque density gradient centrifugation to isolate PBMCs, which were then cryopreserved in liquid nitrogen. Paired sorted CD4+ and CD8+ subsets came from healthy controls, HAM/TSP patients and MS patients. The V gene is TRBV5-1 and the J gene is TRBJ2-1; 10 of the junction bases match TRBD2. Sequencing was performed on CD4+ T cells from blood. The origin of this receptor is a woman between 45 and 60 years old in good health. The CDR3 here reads CASSFMTSGWNEQFF. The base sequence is TGCGCCAGCAGCTTTATGACTAGCGGGTGGAATGAGCAGTTCTTC. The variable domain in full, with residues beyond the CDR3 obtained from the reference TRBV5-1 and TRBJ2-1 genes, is KAGVTQTPRYLIKTRGQQVTLSCSPISGHRSVSWYQQTPGQGLQFLFEYFSETQRNKGNFPGRFSGRQFSNSRSEMNVSTLELGDSALYLCASSFMTSGWNEQFFGPGTRLTVL.